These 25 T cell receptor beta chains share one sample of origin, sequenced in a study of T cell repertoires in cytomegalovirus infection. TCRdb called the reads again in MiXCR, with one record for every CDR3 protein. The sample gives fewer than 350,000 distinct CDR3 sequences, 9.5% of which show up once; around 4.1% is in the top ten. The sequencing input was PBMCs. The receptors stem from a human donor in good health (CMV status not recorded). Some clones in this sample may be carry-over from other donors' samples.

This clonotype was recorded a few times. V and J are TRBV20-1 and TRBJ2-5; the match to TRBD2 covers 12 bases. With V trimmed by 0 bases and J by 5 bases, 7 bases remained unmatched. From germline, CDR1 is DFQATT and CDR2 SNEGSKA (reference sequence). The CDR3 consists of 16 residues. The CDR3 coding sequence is TGCAGTGCTAGAGATCGACTAGCGGGAGCATCGGAGACCCAGTACTTC. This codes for CSARDRLAGASETQYF.

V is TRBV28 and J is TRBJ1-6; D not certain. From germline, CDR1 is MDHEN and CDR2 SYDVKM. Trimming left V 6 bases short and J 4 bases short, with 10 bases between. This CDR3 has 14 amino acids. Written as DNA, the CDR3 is TGTGCCAGCAGAAGCAGCCTATATAATTCACCCCTCCACTTT. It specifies CASRSSLYNSPLHF.

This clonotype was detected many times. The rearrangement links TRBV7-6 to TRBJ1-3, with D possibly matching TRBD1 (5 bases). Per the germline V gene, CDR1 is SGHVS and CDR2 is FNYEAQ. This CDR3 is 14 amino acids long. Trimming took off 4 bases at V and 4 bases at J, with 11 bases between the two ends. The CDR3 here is CASSSGTGGNTIYF. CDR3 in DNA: TGTGCCAGCAGCTCAGGGACGGGCGGAAACACCATATATTTT.

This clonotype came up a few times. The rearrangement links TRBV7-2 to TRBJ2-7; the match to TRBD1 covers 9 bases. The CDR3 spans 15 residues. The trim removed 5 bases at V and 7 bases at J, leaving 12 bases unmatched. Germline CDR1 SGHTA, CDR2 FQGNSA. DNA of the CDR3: TGTGCCAGCAGCCCACGACAGGGGGGGCTCGGTGAGCAGTACTTC. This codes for CASSPRQGGLGEQYF.

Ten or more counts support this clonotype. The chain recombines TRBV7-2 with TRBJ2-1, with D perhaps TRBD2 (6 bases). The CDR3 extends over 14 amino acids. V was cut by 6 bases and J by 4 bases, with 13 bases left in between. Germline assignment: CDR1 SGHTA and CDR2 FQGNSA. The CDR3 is CASRTGVRYNEQFF. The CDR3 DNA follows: TGTGCCAGCAGGACGGGAGTGAGGTACAATGAGCAGTTCTTC.

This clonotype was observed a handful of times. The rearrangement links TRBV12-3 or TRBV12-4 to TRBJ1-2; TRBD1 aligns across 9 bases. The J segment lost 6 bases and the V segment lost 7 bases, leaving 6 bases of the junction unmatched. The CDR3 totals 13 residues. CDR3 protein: CASTKDRGDGYTF. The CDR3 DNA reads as TGTGCCAGCACCAAGGACAGGGGAGATGGCTACACCTTC.

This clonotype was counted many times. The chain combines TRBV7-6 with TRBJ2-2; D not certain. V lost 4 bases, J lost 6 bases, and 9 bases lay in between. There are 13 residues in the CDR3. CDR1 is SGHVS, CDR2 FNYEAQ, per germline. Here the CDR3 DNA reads TGTGCCAGCAGCTCAATACCTCCCGGGGAGCTGTTTTTT. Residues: CASSSIPPGELFF.

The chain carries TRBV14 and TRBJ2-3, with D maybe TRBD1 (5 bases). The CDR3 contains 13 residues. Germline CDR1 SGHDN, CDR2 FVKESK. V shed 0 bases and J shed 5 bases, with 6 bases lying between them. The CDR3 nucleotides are TGTGCCAGCAGCCAAGAAGGACAAGATACGCAGTATTTT. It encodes CASSQEGQDTQYF.

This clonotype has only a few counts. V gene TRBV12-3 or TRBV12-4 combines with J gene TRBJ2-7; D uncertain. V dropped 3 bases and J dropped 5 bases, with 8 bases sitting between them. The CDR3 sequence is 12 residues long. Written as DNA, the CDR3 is TGTGCCAGCAGTTTTATCTCGGACGAGCAGTACTTC. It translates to CASSFISDEQYF.

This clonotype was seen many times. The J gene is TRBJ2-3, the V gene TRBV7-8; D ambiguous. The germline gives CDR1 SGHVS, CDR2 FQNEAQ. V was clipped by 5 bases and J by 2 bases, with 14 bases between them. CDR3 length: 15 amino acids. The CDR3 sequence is CASSKTPLNTDTQYF. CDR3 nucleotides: TGTGCCAGCAGCAAGACGCCGCTGAACACAGATACGCAGTATTTT.

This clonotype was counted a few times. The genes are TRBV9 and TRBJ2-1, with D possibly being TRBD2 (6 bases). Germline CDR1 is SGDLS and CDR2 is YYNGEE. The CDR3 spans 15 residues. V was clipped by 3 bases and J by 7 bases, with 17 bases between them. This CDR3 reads CASSGRDSIWNEQFF. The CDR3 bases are TGTGCCAGCAGCGGCCGGGACTCGATCTGGAATGAGCAGTTCTTC.

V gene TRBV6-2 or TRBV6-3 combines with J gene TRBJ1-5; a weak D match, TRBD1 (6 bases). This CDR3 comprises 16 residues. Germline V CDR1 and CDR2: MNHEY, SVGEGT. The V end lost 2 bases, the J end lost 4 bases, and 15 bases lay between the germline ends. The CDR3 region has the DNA TGTGCCAGCAGTTACAGGTCAGGGGTCGGGAATCAGCCCCAGCATTTT. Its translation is CASSYRSGVGNQPQHF.

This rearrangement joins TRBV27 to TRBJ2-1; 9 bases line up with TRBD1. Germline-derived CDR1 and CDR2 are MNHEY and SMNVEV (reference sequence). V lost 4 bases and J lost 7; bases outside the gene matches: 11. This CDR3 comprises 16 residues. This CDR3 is CASSSPWTGDRNEQFF. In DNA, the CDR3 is TGTGCCAGCAGTTCTCCTTGGACAGGGGACAGGAATGAGCAGTTCTTC.

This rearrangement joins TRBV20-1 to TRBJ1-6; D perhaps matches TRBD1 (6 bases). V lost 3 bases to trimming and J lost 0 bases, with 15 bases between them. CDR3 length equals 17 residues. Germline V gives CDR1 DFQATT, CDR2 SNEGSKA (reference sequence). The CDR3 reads CSARGQQGSSYNSPLHF. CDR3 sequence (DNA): TGCAGTGCTAGGGGGCAACAGGGAAGCTCCTATAATTCACCCCTCCACTTT.

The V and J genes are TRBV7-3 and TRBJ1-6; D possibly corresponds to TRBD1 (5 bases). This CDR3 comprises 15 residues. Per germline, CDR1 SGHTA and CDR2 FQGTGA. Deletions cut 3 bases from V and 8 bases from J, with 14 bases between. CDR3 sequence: CASSFRAGTDSPLHF. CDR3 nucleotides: TGTGCCAGCAGCTTTCGGGCAGGGACCGATTCACCCCTCCACTTT.

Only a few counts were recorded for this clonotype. CDR3 bases: TGTGCCAGCAGTCAACCGGGACAGGGGGAAAACGAGCAGTACTTC. It translates to CASSQPGQGENEQYF. The chain combines TRBV6-5 with TRBJ2-7; 11 bases are a match to TRBD1. Looked up from germline, CDR1 is MNHEY and CDR2 is SVGAGI. J was trimmed by 5 bases and V by 5 bases; bases with no gene match: 8. The CDR3 loop spans 15 amino acids.

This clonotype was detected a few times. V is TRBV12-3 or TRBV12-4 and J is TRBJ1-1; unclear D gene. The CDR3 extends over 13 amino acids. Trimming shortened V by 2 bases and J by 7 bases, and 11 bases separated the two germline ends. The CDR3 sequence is CASSLTPQSEAFF. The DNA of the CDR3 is TGTGCCAGCAGTTTAACCCCCCAGAGTGAAGCTTTCTTT.

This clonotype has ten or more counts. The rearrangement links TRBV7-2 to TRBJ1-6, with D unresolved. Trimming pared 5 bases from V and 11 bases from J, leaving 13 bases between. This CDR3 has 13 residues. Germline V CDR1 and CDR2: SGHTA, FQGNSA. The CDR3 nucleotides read TGTGCCAGCAGCCCCCGGGCTACCACACCCCTCCACTTT. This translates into CASSPRATTPLHF.

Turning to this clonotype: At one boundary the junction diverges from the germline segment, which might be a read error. CDR3 sequence: CSVRPDRGILYQPQHF. CDR3 sequence (DNA): TGCAGTGTTAGACCCGACAGGGGAATCCTGTATCAGCCCCAGCATTTT. This rearrangement joins TRBV20-1 to TRBJ1-5; TRBD1 aligns across 8 bases. This CDR3 is built from 16 residues. The germline V gene has CDR1 DFQATT and CDR2 SNEGSKA (reference sequence).

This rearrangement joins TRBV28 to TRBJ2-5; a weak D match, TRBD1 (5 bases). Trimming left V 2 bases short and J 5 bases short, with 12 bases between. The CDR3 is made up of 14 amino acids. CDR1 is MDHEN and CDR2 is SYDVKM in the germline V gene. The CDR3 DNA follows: TGTGCCAGCAGTTTAGGACAAATCGGGGAGACCCAGTACTTC. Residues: CASSLGQIGETQYF.

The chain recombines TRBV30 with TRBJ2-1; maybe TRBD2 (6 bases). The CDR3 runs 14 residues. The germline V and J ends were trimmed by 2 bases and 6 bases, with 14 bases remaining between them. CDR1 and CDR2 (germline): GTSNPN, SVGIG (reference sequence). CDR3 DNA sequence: TGTGCCTGGAGTCCCCCCGGGGACTTCAATGAGCAGTTCTTC. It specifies CAWSPPGDFNEQFF. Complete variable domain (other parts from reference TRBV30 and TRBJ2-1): SQTIHQWPATLVQPVGSPLSLECTVEGTSNPNLYWYRQAAGRGLQLLFYSVGIGQISSEVPQNLSASRPQDRQFILSSKKLLLSDSGFYLCAWSPPGDFNEQFFGPGTRLTVL.

CDR3 amino acids: CASSSPGLTEWEDTQYF. The CDR3 bases are TGTGCCAGCAGTTCACCGGGACTAACGGAGTGGGAAGATACGCAGTATTTT. The chain joins TRBV27 to TRBJ2-3; 7 bases are a match to TRBD2. Germline assignment: CDR1 MNHEY and CDR2 SMNVEV (reference sequence). The length of the CDR3 is 17 residues. Germline trimming cut 4 bases from V and 5 bases from J; bases unmatched to any gene: 15.

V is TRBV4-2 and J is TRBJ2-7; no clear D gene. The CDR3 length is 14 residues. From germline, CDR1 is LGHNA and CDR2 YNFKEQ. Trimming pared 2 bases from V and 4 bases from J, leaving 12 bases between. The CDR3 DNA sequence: TGTGCCAGCAGCCAATATCCCCTAGATTACGAGCAGTACTTC. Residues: CASSQYPLDYEQYF.

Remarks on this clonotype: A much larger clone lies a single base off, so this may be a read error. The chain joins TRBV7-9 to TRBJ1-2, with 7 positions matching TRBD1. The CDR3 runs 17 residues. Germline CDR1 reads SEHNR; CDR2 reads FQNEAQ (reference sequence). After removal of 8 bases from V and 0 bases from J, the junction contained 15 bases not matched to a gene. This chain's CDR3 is CASCRMRGQQANYGYTF. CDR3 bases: TGTGCCAGCTGCCGCATGCGGGGACAGCAAGCTAACTATGGCTACACCTTC.

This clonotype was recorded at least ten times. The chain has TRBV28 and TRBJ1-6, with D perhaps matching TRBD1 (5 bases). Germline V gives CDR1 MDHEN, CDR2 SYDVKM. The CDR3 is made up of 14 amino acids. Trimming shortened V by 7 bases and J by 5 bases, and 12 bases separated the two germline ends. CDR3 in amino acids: CASTYGADNSPLHF. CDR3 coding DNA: TGTGCCAGCACCTACGGGGCGGATAATTCACCCCTCCACTTT.